This T cell receptor (beta chain) appears in the sequencing data of a study of T cell changes during pregnancy in multiple sclerosis (dated by TCRdb to between 2018 and 2020). A note on the overall study: Changes in the T cell repertoire over the course of pregnancy were examined in this study in women with multiple sclerosis.

This clone appeared a single time. Its cognate antigen has yet to be identified. Base quality data are lacking; no much larger clone is found one base away. The library was obtained by the immunoSEQ multiplex PCR assay. TCRdb took this table from immuneACCESS and kept in-frame rearrangements with V and J called. Such tables lack part of the clones; where checked against another copy, unresolved V genes explain under half of the gap, and the rest is unexplained. The sample yields about 87,000 clones; around 95% were counted once. The ten most abundant clones make up about 1.4% of the sample. V ends up 3 bases short and J 0 bases short, with an unmatched junction base count of 10. Reading the germline V gene (reference sequence) gives CDR1 MNHEY and CDR2 SMNVEV. The CDR3, from cysteine to phenylalanine, totals 17 residues. Just the 51-base CDR3 DNA is kept, in frame starting at base 1.

The source was peripheral blood, collected in the third trimester of pregnancy. The V and J segments used are TRBV27 and TRBJ2-7, and 8 bases in between align with TRBD1. This TCR was sampled from a female donor in good health, enrolled as a control in a pregnancy study. The sequenced DNA: TGTGCCAGCAGTTTGGGTATTGGGACAGGTAGCTCCTACGAGCAGTACTTC. Its translation reads: CASSLGIGTGSSYEQYF.